The 21 T cell receptor beta chains reported below all come from one sample, sequenced in a study of Ad26.COV2.S vaccination and SARS-CoV-2 variants (dated by TCRdb to the early 2020s). What the treatment or condition label conveys for this sample: some 20 received Ad26.COV2.S at low or high dose, single or two shots; roughly 5 received placebo; per-sample allocation not given. For vaccine and placebo recipients, the sequenced repertoires came from samples collected on day 63 after the first injection. The library was made by the immunoSEQ multiplex PCR assay. TCRdb carries this immuneACCESS record with in-frame sequences only. Its versions omit some clonotypes, under half of them owing to an unresolved V gene in the studies checked, with the rest unexplained. The sample contains 450,000 to 550,000 clones, 89% of them found a single time. The top ten constitute about 2.7% of the sample. Sequenced material: peripheral blood, taken in a trial of Ad26.COV2.S vaccine versus placebo. All receptors derive from a person between 18 and 59 years old who received the Ad26.COV2.S COVID-19 vaccine or a placebo.

The chain recombines TRBV19 with TRBJ1-2; D is ambiguous. V shed 7 bases and J shed 8 bases, with 17 bases lying between them. From germline, CDR1 is LNHDA and CDR2 SQIVND (reference sequence). CDR3 length: 13 residues. In nucleotides, the CDR3 is TGTGCCAGTACAAAGGAAGTGGCCTACGGCTACACCTTC. This encodes CASTKEVAYGYTF.

The rearrangement uses TRBV10-3 and TRBJ1-5; D gene uncertain. V was trimmed by 5 bases and J by 2 bases, leaving 10 bases between them. The CDR3 has 14 amino acids. Germline V gene sequence: CDR1 ENHRY, CDR2 SYGVKD. The chain's CDR3 is CAISSGVGNQPQHF. DNA of the CDR3: TGTGCCATCAGTTCGGGCGTGGGCAATCAGCCCCAGCATTTT.

The J gene is TRBJ1-4, the V gene TRBV27; D perhaps matches TRBD1 (5 bases). The CDR3 contains 15 residues. Per germline, CDR1 MNHEY and CDR2 SMNVEV (reference sequence). V was clipped by 1 base and J by 8 bases, with 14 bases between them. CDR3 residues: CASSLWAGRDEKLFF. For the CDR3, the DNA is TGTGCCAGCAGTTTATGGGCAGGGCGGGACGAAAAACTGTTTTTT. Full variable domain (rest looked up from reference TRBV27 and TRBJ1-4): EAQVTQNPRYLITVTGKKLTVTCSQNMNHEYMSWYRQDPGLGLRQIYYSMNVEVTDKGDVPEGYKVSRKEKRNFPLILESPSPNQTSLYFCASSLWAGRDEKLFFGSGTQLSVL.

The V call is TRBV10-3, the J call TRBJ1-1; D gene unclear. In germline, CDR1 is ENHRY, CDR2 SYGVKD. This CDR3 region has 15 residues. The ends were cut back, 3 bases at V and 3 bases at J, with 14 bases in the middle. The CDR3 DNA reads as TGTGCCATCAGTGACCCGGGAAGTAAGGACACTGAAGCTTTCTTT. It encodes CAISDPGSKDTEAFF.

V and J are TRBV5-1 and TRBJ2-3; 10 bases are a match to TRBD2. In germline, CDR1 is SGHRS, CDR2 YFSETQ. V was pared by 5 bases and J by 4 bases, with 7 bases of the junction left unmatched. CDR3 size: 15 residues. CDR3 in amino acids: CASSSLAGEADTQYF. CDR3 sequence (DNA): TGCGCCAGCAGTAGTCTAGCGGGAGAGGCAGATACGCAGTATTTT.

The chain has TRBV7-9 and TRBJ2-1, with D possibly TRBD2 on 6 matching bases. Trimming removed 5 bases from V and 4 bases from J, with 18 bases in between. The CDR3 totals 16 residues. Germline V CDR1 and CDR2: SEHNR, FQNEAQ (reference sequence). CDR3 sequence: CASSPRGGVGYNEQFF. CDR3 in DNA: TGTGCCAGCAGCCCCCGGGGCGGGGTGGGGTACAATGAGCAGTTCTTC.

The chain carries TRBV29-1 and TRBJ2-3; either TRBD1 or TRBD2 may supply D (5 bases each). Germline assignment: CDR1 SQVTM and CDR2 ANQGSEA. The CDR3 has 14 residues. V lost 2 bases and J lost 2, with 11 bases in between. The CDR3 region has the DNA TGCAGCGTTGAATATGGGGGAAACACAGATACGCAGTATTTT. Encoded protein: CSVEYGGNTDTQYF.

This chain links TRBV7-9 with TRBJ2-1; no clear D. Trimming shortened V by 5 bases and J by 6 bases, and 11 bases separated the two germline ends. CDR1 and CDR2 from the germline V gene are SEHNR and FQNEAQ (reference sequence). The CDR3 runs to 13 residues. In DNA form, the CDR3 reads TGTGCCAGCAGCCCCCTGCTAGGCAATGAGCAGTTCTTC. As protein: CASSPLLGNEQFF. Based on the CDR3 plus reference TRBV7-9 and TRBJ2-1, the full variable domain is DTGVSQNPRHKITKRGQNVTFRCDPISEHNRLYWYRQTLGQGPEFLTYFQNEAQLEKSRLLSDRFSAERPKGSFSTLEIQRTEQGDSAMYLCASSPLLGNEQFFGPGTRLTVL.

The J gene is TRBJ1-5, the V gene TRBV6-2 or TRBV6-3, with D possibly being TRBD1 (5 bases). Germline V gives CDR1 MNHEY, CDR2 SVGEGT. Trimming took off 5 bases at V and 3 bases at J, with 8 bases between the two ends. CDR3 length equals 13 residues. DNA for the CDR3: TGTGCCAGCAGTGGCAGGGTCAATCAGCCCCAGCATTTT. This translates into CASSGRVNQPQHF.

The chain couples TRBV4-3 to TRBJ1-2; D is uncertain. V shed 0 bases and J shed 8 bases, with 10 bases lying between them. The CDR3 extends over 13 amino acids. Germline CDR1 is LGHNA and CDR2 is YSLEER. Here the CDR3 DNA reads TGCGCCAGCAGCCAAGAAGTTTTTGGCGGCTACACCTTC. Encoded protein: CASSQEVFGGYTF.

The chain couples TRBV11-2 to TRBJ1-2; D remains ambiguous. The CDR3 length is 15 residues. Germline V gene lookup returns CDR1 SGHAT and CDR2 FQNNGV. Trimming shortened V by 2 bases and J by 2 bases, and 12 bases separated the two germline ends. CDR3 coding DNA: TGTGCCAGCAGCTTATCTGGGGAGAAAAACTATGGCTACACCTTC. This encodes CASSLSGEKNYGYTF.

This chain uses TRBV21-1 with TRBJ2-3; TRBD2 is the table's D call and was not checked against the DNA. TRBV21-1 is a known pseudogene. The CDR3 contains 19 residues. For the CDR3, the DNA is TGTGCCAGCACCGCGCAAATAGGGTCGGGTAGCGGACGCACAGATACGCAGTATTTT. Its translation is CASTAQIGSGSGRTDTQYF.

The rearrangement joins TRBV9 to TRBJ1-1; perhaps TRBD1 as D (6 bases). The CDR3 is 15 amino acids. Germline lookup yields CDR1 SGDLS and CDR2 YYNGEE. V was shortened by 0 bases and J by 3 bases, with 12 bases between the two germline ends. The CDR3 nucleotides read TGTGCCAGCAGCGTAGAAGGGGGGTGGGACACTGAAGCTTTCTTT. This codes for CASSVEGGWDTEAFF.

The chain couples TRBV24-1 to TRBJ2-5, with a tentative D call TRBD2 (6 bases). Germline-derived CDR1 and CDR2 are KGHDR and SFDVKD. This CDR3 comprises 16 residues. Trimming left V 6 bases short and J 3 bases short, with 19 bases between. The CDR3 region is CATSSSSTREKETQYF. The CDR3 DNA reads as TGTGCCACCAGTTCCTCCAGTACCCGGGAGAAAGAGACCCAGTACTTC.

The CDR3 loop reads CASSFQGVTKNIQYF. In DNA, the CDR3 is TGTGCCAGCAGCTTCCAGGGGGTCACCAAAAACATTCAGTACTTC. The chain combines TRBV7-2 with TRBJ2-4, with 7 positions matching TRBD1. The germline V gene encodes CDR1 SGHTA and CDR2 FQGNSA. This CDR3 has 15 residues. V lost 3 bases and J lost 2; bases outside the gene matches: 4. Looking up the rest from reference TRBV7-2 and TRBJ2-4 gives the full variable domain: GAGVSQSPSNKVTEKGKDVELRCDPISGHTALYWYRQSLGQGLEFLIYFQGNSAPDKSGLPSDRFSAERTGGSVSTLTIQRTQQEDSAVYLCASSFQGVTKNIQYFGAGTRLSVL.

V gene TRBV7-2 combines with J gene TRBJ2-5; D is undetermined. V lost 3 bases to trimming and J lost 0 bases, with 14 bases between them. The CDR3 length is 16 residues. CDR1 is SGHTA, CDR2 FQGNSA, per germline. In DNA form, the CDR3 reads TGTGCCAGCAGCTTCCGTCGTCGACAATACCAAGAGACCCAGTACTTC. Protein sequence: CASSFRRRQYQETQYF.

This clone was observed a single time. The chain combines TRBV5-4 with TRBJ1-1, with a tentative D call TRBD1 (5 bases). Trimming removed 2 bases at V and 2 bases at J, with 10 bases between. Germline lookup yields CDR1 SGHNT and CDR2 YYREEE (reference sequence). The CDR3 runs 14 residues. The CDR3 spells CASSFGAGNTEAFF. The CDR3 nucleotides are TGTGCCAGCAGCTTCGGGGCGGGAAACACTGAAGCTTTCTTT.

This chain uses TRBV19 with TRBJ2-7; the D is unclear. V gave up 4 bases and J gave up 2 bases, with 9 bases separating them. The CDR3 is 13 residues long. Germline V gene data show CDR1 as LNHDA and CDR2 as SQIVND (reference sequence). The CDR3 DNA reads TGTGCCAGTAGTACCCCACGGGCCTACGAGCAGTACGTC. Amino acid sequence: CASSTPRAYEQYV.

The rearrangement joins TRBV4-3 to TRBJ2-3, with TRBD2 identical over 7 bases. Germline lookup yields CDR1 LGHNA and CDR2 YSLEER. The CDR3 contains 16 residues. V shed 0 bases, J shed 2 bases, and the junction held 5 bases outside the gene matches. Here the CDR3 reads CASSQETAGLTDTQYF. The CDR3, as DNA: TGCGCCAGCAGCCAAGAAACAGCGGGGCTCACAGATACGCAGTATTTT.

The chain is built from TRBV27 and TRBJ1-2, with D possibly matching TRBD1 (5 bases). The germline V and J ends were trimmed by 5 bases and 4 bases, with 20 bases remaining between them. The germline V gene has CDR1 MNHEY and CDR2 SMNVEV (reference sequence). This CDR3 has 16 amino acids. Written as DNA, the CDR3 is TGTGCCAGCAGTCATTATACGGGACGGGAGTTCTATGGCTACACCTTC. Protein product: CASSHYTGREFYGYTF.

This clone was seen only once. V usage is TRBV19 and J usage is TRBJ2-7, with TRBD1 matching over 7 bases. Germline loops: CDR1 LNHDA, CDR2 SQIVND (reference sequence). The junction had 7 bases not matched to a gene; V was cut back by 1 base and J by 7 bases. This CDR3 has 14 amino acids. The CDR3: CASSIGGTVAEQYF. For the CDR3, the DNA is TGTGCCAGTAGTATAGGGGGGACAGTGGCGGAGCAGTACTTC.